The 2 T cell receptor beta chains listed next were all sequenced from one sample in a study of blood T cell repertoires in COVID-19. Libraries were prepared by immunoSEQ multiplex PCR; TCRdb keeps only in-frame clonotypes and omits some of them. The table has 250,000 to 350,000 clones, around 87% seen once. Sequenced material: PBMCs or T cells enriched from blood (not recorded which). Every receptor here comes from a woman younger than 35 with acute COVID-19.

CDR3 in DNA: TGTGCCAGCAGTGAGCGGACAGGGTCATCAGGCTACACCTTC. Protein: CASSERTGSSGYTF. V is TRBV2 and J is TRBJ1-2; 8 nucleotides agree with TRBD1. V was pared by 3 bases and J by 8 bases, with 8 bases of the junction left unmatched. Germline CDR1 is SNHLY and CDR2 is FYNNEI. This CDR3 is 14 amino acids long.

The chain carries TRBV7-9 and TRBJ2-2, with 7 bases aligning to TRBD1. J was trimmed by 4 bases and V by 4 bases; bases with no gene match: 6. The CDR3 extends over 15 amino acids. Germline V gene sequence: CDR1 SEHNR, CDR2 FQNEAQ (reference sequence). The CDR3 sequence: CASSYTGAPTGELFF. CDR3 in DNA: TGTGCCAGCAGCTACACAGGGGCCCCCACCGGGGAGCTGTTTTTT.